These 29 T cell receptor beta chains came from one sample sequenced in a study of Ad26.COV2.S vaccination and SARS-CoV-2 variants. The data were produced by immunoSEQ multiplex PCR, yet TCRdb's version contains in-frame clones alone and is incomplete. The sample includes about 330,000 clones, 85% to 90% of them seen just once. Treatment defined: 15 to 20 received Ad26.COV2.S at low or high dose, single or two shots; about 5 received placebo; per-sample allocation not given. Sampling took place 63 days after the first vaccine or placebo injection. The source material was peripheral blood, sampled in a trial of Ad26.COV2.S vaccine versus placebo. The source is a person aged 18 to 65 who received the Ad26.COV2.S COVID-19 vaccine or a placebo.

The CDR3 DNA sequence: TGTGCCAGCAGTCAACACCCGGGACAGTACACAGATACGCAGTATTTT. This translates into CASSQHPGQYTDTQYF. The chain is built from TRBV2 and TRBJ2-3; 7 bases agree with TRBD1. Germline-derived CDR1 and CDR2 are SNHLY and FYNNEI. J lost 2 bases, V lost 5 bases, and 10 bases had no gene match. The CDR3 is 16 amino acids.

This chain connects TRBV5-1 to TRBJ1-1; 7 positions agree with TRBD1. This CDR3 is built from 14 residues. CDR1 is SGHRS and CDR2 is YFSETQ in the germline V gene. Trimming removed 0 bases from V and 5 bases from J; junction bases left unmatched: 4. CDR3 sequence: CASSLEGAGTEAFF. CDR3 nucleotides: TGCGCCAGCAGCTTGGAGGGGGCCGGAACTGAAGCTTTCTTT.

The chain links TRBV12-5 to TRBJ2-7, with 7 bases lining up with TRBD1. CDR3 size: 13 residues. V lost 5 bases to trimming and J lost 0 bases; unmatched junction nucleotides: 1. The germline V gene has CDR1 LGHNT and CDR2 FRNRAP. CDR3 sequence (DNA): TGTGCTAGTGGTCGGGACAGCTCCTACGAGCAGTACTTC. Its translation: CASGRDSSYEQYF.

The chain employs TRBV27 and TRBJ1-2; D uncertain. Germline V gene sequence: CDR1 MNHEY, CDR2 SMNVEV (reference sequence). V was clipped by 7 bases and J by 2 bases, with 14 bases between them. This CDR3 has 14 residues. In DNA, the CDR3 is TGTGCCAGCACAGGACTAAGATCCAACTATGGCTACACCTTC. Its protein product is CASTGLRSNYGYTF.

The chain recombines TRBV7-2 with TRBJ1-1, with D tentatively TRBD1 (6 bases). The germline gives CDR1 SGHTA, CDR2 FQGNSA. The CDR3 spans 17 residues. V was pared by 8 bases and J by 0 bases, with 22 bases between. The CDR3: CASRYTTTGPLNTEAFF. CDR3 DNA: TGTGCCAGCCGTTATACCACAACAGGGCCTCTGAACACTGAAGCTTTCTTT.

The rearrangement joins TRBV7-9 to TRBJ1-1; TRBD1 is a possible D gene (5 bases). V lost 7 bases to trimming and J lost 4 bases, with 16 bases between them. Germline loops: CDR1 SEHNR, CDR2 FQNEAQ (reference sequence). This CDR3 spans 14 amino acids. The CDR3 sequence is CASTLQGRATEAFF. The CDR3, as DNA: TGTGCCAGCACCCTCCAGGGCAGGGCCACTGAAGCTTTCTTT.

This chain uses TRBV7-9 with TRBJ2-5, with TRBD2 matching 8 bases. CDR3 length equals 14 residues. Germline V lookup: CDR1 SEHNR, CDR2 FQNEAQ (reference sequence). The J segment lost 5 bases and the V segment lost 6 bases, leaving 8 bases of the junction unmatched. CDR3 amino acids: CASSLSGVGETQYF. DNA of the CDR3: TGTGCCAGCAGTCTTAGCGGGGTCGGGGAGACCCAGTACTTC. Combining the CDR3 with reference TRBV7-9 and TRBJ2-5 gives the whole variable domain DTGVSQNPRHKITKRGQNVTFRCDPISEHNRLYWYRQTLGQGPEFLTYFQNEAQLEKSRLLSDRFSAERPKGSFSTLEIQRTEQGDSAMYLCASSLSGVGETQYFGPGTRLLVL.

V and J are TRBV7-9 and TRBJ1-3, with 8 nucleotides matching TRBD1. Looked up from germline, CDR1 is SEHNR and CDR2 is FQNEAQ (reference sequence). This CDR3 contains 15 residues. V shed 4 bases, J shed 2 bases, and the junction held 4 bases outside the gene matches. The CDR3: CASSSQGAPGNTIYF. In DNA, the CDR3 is TGTGCCAGCAGCTCCCAGGGGGCGCCTGGAAACACCATATATTTT.

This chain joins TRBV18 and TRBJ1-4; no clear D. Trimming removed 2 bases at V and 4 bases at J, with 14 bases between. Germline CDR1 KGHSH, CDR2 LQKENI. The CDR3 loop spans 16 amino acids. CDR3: CASSPIREAGNEKLFF. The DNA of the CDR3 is TGTGCCAGCTCACCAATAAGGGAGGCGGGTAATGAAAAACTGTTTTTT.

The CDR3 here is CASSPLAGGPIDTQYF. The DNA for the CDR3 is TGTGCCAGCAGCCCATTAGCGGGAGGGCCTATAGATACGCAGTATTTT. The chain is built from TRBV5-4 and TRBJ2-3; 11 positions agree with TRBD2. The germline CDR1 and CDR2 sequences are SGHNT and YYREEE (reference sequence). V lost 4 bases and J lost 5; bases outside the gene matches: 9. The CDR3 has 16 amino acids. The entire variable domain, with the rest obtained from reference TRBV5-4 and TRBJ2-3, is as follows: ETGVTQSPTHLIKTRGQQVTLRCSSQSGHNTVSWYQQALGQGPQFIFQYYREEENGRGNFPPRFSGLQFPNYSSELNVNALELDDSALYLCASSPLAGGPIDTQYFGPGTRLTVL.

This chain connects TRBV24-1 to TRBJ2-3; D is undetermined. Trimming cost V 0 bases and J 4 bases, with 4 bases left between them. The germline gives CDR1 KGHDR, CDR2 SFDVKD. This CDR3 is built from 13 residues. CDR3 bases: TGTGCCACCAGTGATTTGCTCTCAGATACGCAGTATTTT. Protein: CATSDLLSDTQYF.

The DNA for the CDR3 is TGTGCCAGCAGTAGCAGCTACACCTTC. Translating it yields CASSSSYTF. The V gene is TRBV2, the J gene TRBJ1-2, with D unclear. The germline V and J ends were trimmed by 5 bases and 9 bases, with 4 bases remaining between them. Germline V gene sequence: CDR1 SNHLY, CDR2 FYNNEI. This CDR3 spans 9 amino acids.

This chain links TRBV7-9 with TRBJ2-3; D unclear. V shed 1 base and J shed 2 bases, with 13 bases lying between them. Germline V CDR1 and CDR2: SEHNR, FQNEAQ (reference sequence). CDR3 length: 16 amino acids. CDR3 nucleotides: TGTGCCAGCAGCTTAGTTGCCGCAATAATCACAGATACGCAGTATTTT. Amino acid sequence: CASSLVAAIITDTQYF.

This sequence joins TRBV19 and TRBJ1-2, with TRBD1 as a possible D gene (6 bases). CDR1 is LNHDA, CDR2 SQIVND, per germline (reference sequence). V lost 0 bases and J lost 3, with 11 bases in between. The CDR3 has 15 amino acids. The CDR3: CASSIDPWTDYGYTF. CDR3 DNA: TGTGCCAGTAGTATAGATCCTTGGACAGACTATGGCTACACCTTC.

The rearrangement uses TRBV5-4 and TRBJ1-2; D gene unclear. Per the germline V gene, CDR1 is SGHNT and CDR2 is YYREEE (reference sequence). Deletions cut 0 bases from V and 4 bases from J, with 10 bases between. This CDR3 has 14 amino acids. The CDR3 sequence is CASSLDHGVYGYTF. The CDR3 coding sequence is TGTGCCAGCAGCTTGGACCATGGGGTCTATGGCTACACCTTC.

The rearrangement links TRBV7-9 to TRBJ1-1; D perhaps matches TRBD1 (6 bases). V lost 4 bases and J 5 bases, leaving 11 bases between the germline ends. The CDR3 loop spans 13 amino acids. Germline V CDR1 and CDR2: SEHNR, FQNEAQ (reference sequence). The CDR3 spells CASSYRGTTEAFF. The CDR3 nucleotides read TGTGCCAGCAGCTACCGAGGGACAACTGAAGCTTTCTTT.

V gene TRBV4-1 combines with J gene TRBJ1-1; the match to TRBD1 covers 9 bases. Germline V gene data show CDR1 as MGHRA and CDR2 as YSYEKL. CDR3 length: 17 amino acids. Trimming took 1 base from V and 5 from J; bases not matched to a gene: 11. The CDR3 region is CASSQGTGVIGRTEAFF. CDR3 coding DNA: TGCGCCAGCAGCCAAGGGACAGGGGTAATTGGAAGGACTGAAGCTTTCTTT.

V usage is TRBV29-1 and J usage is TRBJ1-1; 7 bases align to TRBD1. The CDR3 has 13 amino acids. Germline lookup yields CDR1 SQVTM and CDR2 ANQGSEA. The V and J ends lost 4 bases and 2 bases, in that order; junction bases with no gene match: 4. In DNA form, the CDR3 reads TGCAGCGTTGTCGGACAGGCCAACACTGAAGCTTTCTTT. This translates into CSVVGQANTEAFF.

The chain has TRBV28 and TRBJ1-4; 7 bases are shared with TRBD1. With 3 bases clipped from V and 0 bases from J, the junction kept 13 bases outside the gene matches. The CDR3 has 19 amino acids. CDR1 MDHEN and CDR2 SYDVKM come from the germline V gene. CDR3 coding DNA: TGTGCCAGCAGTTTTAGTCTGAGAACAGGGGCTGCAACTAATGAAAAACTGTTTTTT. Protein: CASSFSLRTGAATNEKLFF.

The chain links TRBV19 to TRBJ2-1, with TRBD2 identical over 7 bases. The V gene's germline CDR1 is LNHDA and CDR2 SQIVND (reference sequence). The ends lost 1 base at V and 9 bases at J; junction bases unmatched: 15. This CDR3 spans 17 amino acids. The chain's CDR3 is CASSIASPSGTFSEQFF. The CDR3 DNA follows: TGTGCCAGTAGTATAGCTTCCCCCAGCGGGACCTTCAGTGAGCAGTTCTTC.

This CDR3 is CASRGFATLYEQYF. In DNA, the CDR3 is TGTGCCAGCAGAGGTTTTGCAACCCTCTACGAGCAGTACTTC. The V and J genes are TRBV6-5 and TRBJ2-7, with no clear D. The CDR3 loop spans 14 amino acids. Germline V gene data show CDR1 as MNHEY and CDR2 as SVGAGI. Trimming stripped 6 bases from V and 3 bases from J, with 15 bases between.

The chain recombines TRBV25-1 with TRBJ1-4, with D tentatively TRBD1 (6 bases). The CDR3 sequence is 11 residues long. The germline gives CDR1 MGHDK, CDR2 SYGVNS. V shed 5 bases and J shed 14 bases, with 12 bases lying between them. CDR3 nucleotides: TGTGCCAGCAGTCGGACAGCAACGCTGTTTTTT. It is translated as CASSRTATLFF.

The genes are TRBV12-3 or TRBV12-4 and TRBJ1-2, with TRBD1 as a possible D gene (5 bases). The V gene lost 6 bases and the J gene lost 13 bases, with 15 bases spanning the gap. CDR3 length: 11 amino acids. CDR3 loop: CASRAVGGFTF. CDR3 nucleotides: TGTGCCAGCAGGGCCGTGGGGGGATTCACCTTC.

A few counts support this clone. The CDR3 DNA follows: TGTGCCAGCAGTGAGGGACCGACCGTGGGTGAAGCTTTCTTT. Its translation: CASSEGPTVGEAFF. This chain uses TRBV6-1 with TRBJ1-1, with D perhaps matching TRBD1 (5 bases). V lost 3 bases and J 7 bases, leaving 15 bases between the germline ends. Germline lookup yields CDR1 MNHNS and CDR2 SASEGT. The CDR3 has 14 amino acids.

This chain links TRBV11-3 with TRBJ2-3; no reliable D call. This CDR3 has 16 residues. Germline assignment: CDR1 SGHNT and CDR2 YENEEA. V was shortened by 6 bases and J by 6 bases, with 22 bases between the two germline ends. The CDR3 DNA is TGTGCCAGCAGTCTCCCTTCCCCGTCACTTATGGATACGCAGTATTTT. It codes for CASSLPSPSLMDTQYF.

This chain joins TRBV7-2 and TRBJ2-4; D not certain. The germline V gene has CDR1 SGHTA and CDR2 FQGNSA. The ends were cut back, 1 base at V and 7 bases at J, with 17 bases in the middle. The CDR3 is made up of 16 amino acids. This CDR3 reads CASSLGNKLIGNIQYF. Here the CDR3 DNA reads TGTGCCAGCAGCTTAGGCAACAAATTAATCGGGAACATTCAGTACTTC.

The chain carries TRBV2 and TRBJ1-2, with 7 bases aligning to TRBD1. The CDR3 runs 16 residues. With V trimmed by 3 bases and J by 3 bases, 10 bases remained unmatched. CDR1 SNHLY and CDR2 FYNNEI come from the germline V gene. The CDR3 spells CASSDAYGTGDYGYTF. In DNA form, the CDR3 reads TGTGCCAGCAGTGACGCGTACGGTACAGGGGACTATGGCTACACCTTC. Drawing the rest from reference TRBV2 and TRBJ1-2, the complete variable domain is EPEVTQTPSHQVTQMGQEVILRCVPISNHLYFYWYRQILGQKVEFLVSFYNNEISEKSEIFDDQFSVERPDGSNFTLKIRSTKLEDSAMYFCASSDAYGTGDYGYTFGSGTRLTVV.

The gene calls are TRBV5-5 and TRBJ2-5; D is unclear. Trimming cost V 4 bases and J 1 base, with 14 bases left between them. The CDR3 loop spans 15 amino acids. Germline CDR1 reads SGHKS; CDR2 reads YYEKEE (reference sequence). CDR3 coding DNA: TGTGCCAGCAGCGGGCAGGCTTGGGGCCAAGAGACCCAGTACTTC. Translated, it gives CASSGQAWGQETQYF.

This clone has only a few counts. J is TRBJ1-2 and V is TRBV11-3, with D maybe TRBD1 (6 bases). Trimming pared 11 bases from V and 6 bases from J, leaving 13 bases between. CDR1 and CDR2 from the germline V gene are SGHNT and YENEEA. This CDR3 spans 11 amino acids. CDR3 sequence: CAGDGGNGYTF. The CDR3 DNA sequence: TGTGCCGGAGACGGGGGCAATGGCTACACCTTC.